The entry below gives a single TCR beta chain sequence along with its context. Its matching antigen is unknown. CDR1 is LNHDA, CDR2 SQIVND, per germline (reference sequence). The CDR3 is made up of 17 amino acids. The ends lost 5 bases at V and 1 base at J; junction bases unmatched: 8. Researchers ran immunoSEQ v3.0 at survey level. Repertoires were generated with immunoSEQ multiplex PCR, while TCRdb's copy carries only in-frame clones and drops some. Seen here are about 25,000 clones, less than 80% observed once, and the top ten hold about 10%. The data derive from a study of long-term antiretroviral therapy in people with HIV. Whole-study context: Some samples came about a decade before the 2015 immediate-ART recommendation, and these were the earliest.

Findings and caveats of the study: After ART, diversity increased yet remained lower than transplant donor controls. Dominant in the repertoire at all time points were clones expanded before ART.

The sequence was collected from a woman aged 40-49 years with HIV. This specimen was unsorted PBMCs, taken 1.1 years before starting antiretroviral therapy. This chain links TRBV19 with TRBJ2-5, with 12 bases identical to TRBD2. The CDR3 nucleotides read TGTGCCAGTAGTCCAGGACTAGCGGGGCTTACCCAAGAGACCCAGTACTTC. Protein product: CASSPGLAGLTQETQYF.